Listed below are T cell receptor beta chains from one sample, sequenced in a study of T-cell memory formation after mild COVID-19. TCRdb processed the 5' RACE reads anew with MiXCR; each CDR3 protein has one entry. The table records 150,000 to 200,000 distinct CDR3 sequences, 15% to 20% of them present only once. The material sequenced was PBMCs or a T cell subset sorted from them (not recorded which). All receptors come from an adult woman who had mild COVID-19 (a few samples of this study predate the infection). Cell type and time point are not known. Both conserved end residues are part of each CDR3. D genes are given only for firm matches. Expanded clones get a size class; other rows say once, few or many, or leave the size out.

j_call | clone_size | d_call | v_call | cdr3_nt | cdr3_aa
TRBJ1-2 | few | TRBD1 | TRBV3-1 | TGTGCCAGCAGCTCTCAGGGACAGAGCTGGGTTAACTATGGCTACACCTTC | CASSSQGQSWVNYGYTF
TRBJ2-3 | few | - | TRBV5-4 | TGTGCCAGCAGCTTGCTCGGGGGTATCACAGATACGCAGTATTTT | CASSLLGGITDTQYF
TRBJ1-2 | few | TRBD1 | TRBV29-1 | TGCAGCGTTGCGGGGGGACAGCCGTGGGCCGATGGCTACACCTTC | CSVAGGQPWADGYTF
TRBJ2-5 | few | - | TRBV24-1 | TGTGCCACCAGTGATTCTGGACAGCAAGAGACCCAGTACTTC | CATSDSGQQETQYF
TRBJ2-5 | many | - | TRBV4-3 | TGCGCCAGCAGCCAAGAAGGAGAGACCCAGTACTTC | CASSQEGETQYF
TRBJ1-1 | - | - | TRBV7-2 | TGTGCCAGCAGCATAATAGGTAGGGTAAACACTGAAGCTTTCTTT | CASSIIGRVNTEAFF
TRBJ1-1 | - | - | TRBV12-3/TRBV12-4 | TGTGCCAGCAGTGGCAGGGGAGTATACACTGAAGCTTTCTTT | CASSGRGVYTEAFF
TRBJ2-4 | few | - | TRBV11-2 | TGTGCCAGCAGCTTAATGGGACCGGGTGCCAAAAACATTCAGTACTTC | CASSLMGPGAKNIQYF
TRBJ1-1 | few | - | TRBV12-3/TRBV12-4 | TGTGCCAGCAGTTTAGCGATGGGGGACACTGAAGCTTTCTTT | CASSLAMGDTEAFF
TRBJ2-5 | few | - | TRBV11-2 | TGTGCCAGCAGCCCGCCCCTGGGGACCCAGTACTTC | CASSPPLGTQYF
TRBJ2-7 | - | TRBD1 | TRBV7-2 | TGTGCCAGCAGACTCACAGGGGGCGTTCTTAACGAGCAGTACTTC | CASRLTGGVLNEQYF
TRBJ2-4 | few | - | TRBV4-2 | TGTGCCAGCAGCCAAGATACGGGGAAAAACATTCAGTACTTC | CASSQDTGKNIQYF
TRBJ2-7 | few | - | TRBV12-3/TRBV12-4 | TGTGCCAGCAGCCGGAGGGACTTCTACGAGCAGTACTTC | CASSRRDFYEQYF
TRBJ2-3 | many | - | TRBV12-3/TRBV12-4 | TGTGCCAGCACTCGATCAGGGGGGCCGGAAGATACGCAGTATTTT | CASTRSGGPEDTQYF
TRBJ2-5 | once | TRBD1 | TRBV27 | TGTGCCAGTCTCAGGACAGGGGAAGAGACCCAGTACTTC | CASLRTGEETQYF
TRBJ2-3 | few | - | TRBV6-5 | TGTGCCAGCAGTTACTCGGGAGTGCAGTATTTT | CASSYSGVQYF
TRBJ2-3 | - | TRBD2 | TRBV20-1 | TGCAGTGCTAGATTCCTAGCGGGAGTTTCTGATACGCAGTATTTT | CSARFLAGVSDTQYF
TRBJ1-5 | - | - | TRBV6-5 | TGTGCCACCAAGACAGGAAAGAATAGCAATCAGCCCCAGCATTTT | CATKTGKNSNQPQHF
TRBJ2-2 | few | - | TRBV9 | TGTGCCAGCAGCGTAGCTACGGAGTCCGGGGAGCTGTTTTTT | CASSVATESGELFF
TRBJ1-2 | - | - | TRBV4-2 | TGTGCCAGCAGCCAAGAGCGGACTCTCACCCTCTATGGCTACACCTTC | CASSQERTLTLYGYTF
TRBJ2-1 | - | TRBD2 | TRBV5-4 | TGTGCCAGCAGCTTGAAGACTAGCGGGAGGTCCTACAATGAGCAGTTCTTC | CASSLKTSGRSYNEQFF
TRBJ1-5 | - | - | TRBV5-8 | TGTGCCAGCAGCCCAGAAGACAGGTCGATCGTTTTCCAGCATTTT | CASSPEDRSIVFQHF
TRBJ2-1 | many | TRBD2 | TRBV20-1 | TGCAGTGCTTGGACTAGCTATGAGCAGTTCTTC | CSAWTSYEQFF
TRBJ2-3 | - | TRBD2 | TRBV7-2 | TGTGCCAGAAGACTAGCGGGAGCCAGCGACTGTACGCAGTATTTT | CARRLAGASDCTQYF
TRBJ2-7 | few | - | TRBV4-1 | TGCGCCAGCAGCCCAACCCTTCCAAGCTCCTACGAGCAGTACTTC | CASSPTLPSSYEQYF
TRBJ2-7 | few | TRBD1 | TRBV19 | TGTGCCAGTAGTGCCGGGACAGGGGGCGAGCAGTACTTC | CASSAGTGGEQYF
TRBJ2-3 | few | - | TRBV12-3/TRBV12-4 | TGTGCCAGCACATCCCCCAGGGGTACGCAGTATTTT | CASTSPRGTQYF
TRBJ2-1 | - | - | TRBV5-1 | TGCGCCAGCAGCTTGGTTGGGGGGAATGAGCAGTTCTTC | CASSLVGGNEQFF
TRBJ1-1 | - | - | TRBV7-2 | TGTGCCAGCAGCTTAGCGCCAGGGATGAACACTGAAGCTTTCTTT | CASSLAPGMNTEAFF
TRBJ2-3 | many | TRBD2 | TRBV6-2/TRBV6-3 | TGTGCCAGCAGTTACGGACTAGCGGGAGTCGATACGCAGTATTTT | CASSYGLAGVDTQYF
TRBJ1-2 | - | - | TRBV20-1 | TGCAGTGCTCCTACCGGGAGGGGAGACTATGGCTACACCTTC | CSAPTGRGDYGYTF
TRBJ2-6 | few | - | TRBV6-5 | TGTGCCAGCAGTTACGCAGGATTCTCTGGGGCCAACGTCCTGACTTTC | CASSYAGFSGANVLTF
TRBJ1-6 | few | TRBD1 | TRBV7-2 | TGTGCCAGCAGCTATGCTGGGGGGACAGAAGTTCCCCTCCACTTT | CASSYAGGTEVPLHF
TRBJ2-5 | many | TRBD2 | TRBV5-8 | TGTGCCAGCAGCTTCGGCGGGAGCTCAATAGGAGAGACCCAGTACTTC | CASSFGGSSIGETQYF
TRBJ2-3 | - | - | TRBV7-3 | TGTGCCAGCAGCTCCCGCCATACAGATACGCAGTATTTT | CASSSRHTDTQYF
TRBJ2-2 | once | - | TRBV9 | TGTGCCAGCAGCGTAGGGCCAGTCAACACCGGGGAGCTGTTTTTT | CASSVGPVNTGELFF
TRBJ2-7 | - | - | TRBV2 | TGTGCCAGCAGTGAGGGTAGGAACTTTGGGGAGCAGTACTTC | CASSEGRNFGEQYF
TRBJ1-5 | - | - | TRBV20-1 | TGCAGTGCTAGGGGAGTAAGGGGGAATAATCAGCCCCAGCATTTT | CSARGVRGNNQPQHF
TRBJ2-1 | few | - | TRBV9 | TGTGCCAGCAGCGTCTCTCCCGGGGGATTGAATGAGCAGTTCTTC | CASSVSPGGLNEQFF
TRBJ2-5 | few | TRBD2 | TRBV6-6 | TGTGCCAGCAGTTACCCCCTCGGGAGGGCCGCGACCCAGTACTTC | CASSYPLGRAATQYF
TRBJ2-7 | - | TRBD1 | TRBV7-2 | TGTGCCAGCGGACAGGGTGGGCCGAGCGGCGAGCAGTACTTC | CASGQGGPSGEQYF
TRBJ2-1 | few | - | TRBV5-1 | TGCGCCAGCAGCCCCTCGGGGGAATTGGGCTCACTTGGGGGCAATGAGCAGTTCTTC | CASSPSGELGSLGGNEQFF
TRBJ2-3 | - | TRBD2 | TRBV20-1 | TGCAGTAAGCGGGAGGGATCTAGCACAGATACGCAGTATTTT | CSKREGSSTDTQYF
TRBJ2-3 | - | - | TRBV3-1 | TGTGCCAGCAGCCCGGGGGCGGACTTCTACACAGATACGCAGTATTTT | CASSPGADFYTDTQYF
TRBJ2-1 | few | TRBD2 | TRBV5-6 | TGTGCCAGCAGCTTGGACGGGAGGGCCGTAAACCTCCGCTCCTACAATGAGCAGTTCTTC | CASSLDGRAVNLRSYNEQFF
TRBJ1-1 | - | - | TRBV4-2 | TGTGCCAGCAGCCTGGGTGCACCGAACACTGAAGCTTTCTTT | CASSLGAPNTEAFF
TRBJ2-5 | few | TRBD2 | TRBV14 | TGTGCCAGCAGCCAGGAGGGTCTCCTAGCGGGGGGTCAAGAGACCCAGTACTTC | CASSQEGLLAGGQETQYF
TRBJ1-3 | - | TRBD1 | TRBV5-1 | TGCGCCAGCAGCCTATCAACGGGACAGGGCTCCTCTGGAAACACCATATATTTT | CASSLSTGQGSSGNTIYF
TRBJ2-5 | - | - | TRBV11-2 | TGTGCCAGCAGGAGGATTACAGGGAAGGCGGAGACCCAGTACTTC | CASRRITGKAETQYF
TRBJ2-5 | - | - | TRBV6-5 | TGTGCCAGCAGTTACAGTAGCTACCAGACCCAGTACTTC | CASSYSSYQTQYF
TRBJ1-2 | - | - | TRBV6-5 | TGTGCCAGCAGGAAAACGGCCGGCGGCTACACCTTC | CASRKTAGGYTF
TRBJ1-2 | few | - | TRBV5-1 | TGCGCCAGCAGCTTGGAGGGGGGCTCCTCTGGCTACACCTTC | CASSLEGGSSGYTF
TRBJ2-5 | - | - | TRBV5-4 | TGTGCCAGCAGCTCTGGGACTCCGGGGACCCAGTACTTC | CASSSGTPGTQYF
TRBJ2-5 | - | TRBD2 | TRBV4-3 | TGCGCCAGCAGCCAAGGTTCGGCGGGAGGATTGGAGACCCAGTACTTC | CASSQGSAGGLETQYF
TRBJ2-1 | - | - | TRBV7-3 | TGTGCCAGCAGCTTAAGTTCGGGGGCTGGCTACAATGAGCAGTTCTTC | CASSLSSGAGYNEQFF